The text below deals with one T cell receptor (beta chain). The target of this receptor is not known. The junction shows a germline mismatch at one end, possibly a read error. TCRdb shows the sequencer as Illumina HiSeq 1500. TCRdb ran its own pipeline on the public reads, namely fastp trimming at Q25 and MiXCR clone calling, and kept in-frame beta chains. Rows with one shared CDR3 protein collapse into an entry with the most common genes and DNA. In this sample the table shows some 400,000 distinct CDR3 sequences, roughly 31% of which occur a single time. The ten most abundant clones make up about an eighth of the sample. The germline V gene specifies SGHTA as CDR1 and FQGNSA as CDR2. Inclusive of the bounding cysteine and phenylalanine, the CDR3 is 14 residues long. Kept here is only the CDR3 DNA, which spans 42 bases and is read in frame from base 1. The entry originates in a study of T cell repertoires in cytomegalovirus infection (dated by TCRdb to the late 2010s). Study-wide context: The HLA type of each donor mattered for the analysis, because public TCR beta signatures pointed to carriage of CMV infection along with the matching HLA type.

General conclusions and limits of the study: In both this cohort and an independent roughly 400-donor cohort, the cumulative frequency of public TCR beta family members distinguished carriers of CMV infection plus the relevant HLA type. The ex vivo response was dominated by HLA-C-restricted CMV-specific TCR beta clonotypes, and the single most frequent clonotype in two of eight donors was supplied by these HLA-C-restricted clonotypes.

The clonotype originates from a human donor in good health (CMV status not recorded). Some clones in this sample may be carry-over from other donors' samples. The chain joins TRBV7-2 to TRBJ2-1; the D gene cannot be named for sure. The sample taken for sequencing was PBMCs. In nucleotides, the sequence is TGTGCCATCAGCCCGTGTCTACTCAATAATGAACAGTTCTTC. This is translated as CAISPCLLNNEQFF.